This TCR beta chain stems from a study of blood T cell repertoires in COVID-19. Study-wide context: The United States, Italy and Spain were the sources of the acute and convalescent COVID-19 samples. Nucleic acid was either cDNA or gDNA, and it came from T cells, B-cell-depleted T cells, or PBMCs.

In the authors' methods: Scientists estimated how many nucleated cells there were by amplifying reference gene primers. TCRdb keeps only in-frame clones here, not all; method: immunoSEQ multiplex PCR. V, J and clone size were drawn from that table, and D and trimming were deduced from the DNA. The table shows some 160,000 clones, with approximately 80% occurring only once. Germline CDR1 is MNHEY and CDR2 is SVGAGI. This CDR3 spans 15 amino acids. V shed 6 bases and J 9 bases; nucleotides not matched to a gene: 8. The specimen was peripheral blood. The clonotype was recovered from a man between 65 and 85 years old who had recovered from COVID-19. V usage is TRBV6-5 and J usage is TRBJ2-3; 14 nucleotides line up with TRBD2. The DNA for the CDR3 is TGTGCCAGCAGAATCGGGACTAGCGGGAGATTCACGCAGTATTTT. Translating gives CASRIGTSGRFTQYF.